One and the same sample provided the 21 T cell receptor beta chains below, sequenced in a study of blood T cell repertoires in COVID-19. Profiling relied on immunoSEQ multiplex PCR, and the TCRdb table lists in-frame clones only, not all of them. The sample lists 130,000 to 150,000 clones; 70% to 85% were seen once. The specimen was peripheral blood. These receptor sequences come from a man in his 60s with active or convalescent COVID-19.

This clone was picked up one time. This chain connects TRBV24-1 to TRBJ2-3, with 10 bases fitting TRBD2. The junction had 6 bases not matched to a gene; V was cut back by 0 bases and J by 4 bases. CDR1 is KGHDR and CDR2 is SFDVKD in the germline V gene. The CDR3 is 17 amino acids. The DNA of the CDR3 is TGTGCCACCAGTGATTTGTCTAGCGGGAGTAGTCCAGATACGCAGTATTTT. It specifies CATSDLSSGSSPDTQYF.

The genes are TRBV7-2 and TRBJ1-6, with 7 bases fitting TRBD1. From germline, CDR1 is SGHTA and CDR2 FQGNSA. V was clipped by 1 base and J by 5 bases; unmatched bases: 5. The CDR3 runs to 16 residues. CDR3 region: CASSLGWDRNNSPLHF. Written as DNA, the CDR3 is TGTGCCAGCAGCTTAGGGTGGGACAGAAATAATTCACCCCTCCACTTT.

V gene TRBV28 combines with J gene TRBJ2-7; TRBD1 is a possible D gene (6 bases). Germline V gives CDR1 MDHEN, CDR2 SYDVKM. There are 13 residues in the CDR3. Trimming took off 5 bases at V and 1 base at J, with 9 bases between the two ends. As DNA, the CDR3 is TGTGCCAGCAGTCTCGGACAGTCCTACGAGCAGTACGTC. It encodes CASSLGQSYEQYV.

This clone was seen only a few times. The chain recombines TRBV6-5 with TRBJ1-1; 12 bases match TRBD1. The V segment lost 2 bases and the J segment 6 bases; nucleotides outside the gene matches: 7. The CDR3 extends over 16 amino acids. Germline CDR1 is MNHEY and CDR2 is SVGAGI. CDR3 bases: TGTGCCAGCAGTTACGCAGGGACAGGGGGCTTGGCTGAAGCTTTCTTT. Its translation: CASSYAGTGGLAEAFF.

The chain has TRBV7-9 and TRBJ2-7, with D maybe TRBD2 (5 bases). Trimming pared 1 base from V and 2 bases from J, leaving 9 bases between. The CDR3 consists of 14 residues. Per germline, CDR1 SEHNR and CDR2 FQNEAQ (reference sequence). This CDR3 reads CASSLVPGTYEQYV. The CDR3 DNA reads as TGTGCCAGCAGCTTAGTTCCCGGGACCTACGAGCAGTACGTC.

This clone was recorded once. The CDR3 is CASSLEASSVKAPLHF. CDR3 bases: TGTGCCAGCAGTTTAGAGGCCTCTTCGGTGAAGGCACCCCTCCACTTT. The chain employs TRBV27 and TRBJ1-6; D unclear. Per germline, CDR1 MNHEY and CDR2 SMNVEV (reference sequence). V lost 2 bases and J lost 11, with 19 bases in between. The CDR3 has 16 residues.

This clone appeared a single time. V is TRBV4-3 and J is TRBJ2-3, with TRBD2 identical over 9 bases. Germline V gene sequence: CDR1 LGHNA, CDR2 YSLEER. V was pared by 6 bases and J by 2 bases, with 12 bases of the junction left unmatched. The CDR3 spans 17 residues. The CDR3 is CASSQGLTSGFTDTQYF. The DNA for the CDR3 is TGCGCCAGCAGTCAGGGACTGACTAGCGGATTCACAGATACGCAGTATTTT.

This clone was counted between two and nine times. The chain couples TRBV7-9 to TRBJ1-5; tentative D call: TRBD1 (5 bases). Trimming cost V 5 bases and J 5 bases, with 10 bases left between them. CDR3 length: 13 amino acids. Germline loops: CDR1 SEHNR, CDR2 FQNEAQ (reference sequence). The CDR3 nucleotides are TGTGCCAGCAGCCTGGGGGGGGATCAGCCCCAGCATTTT. Translation: CASSLGGDQPQHF.

This clone was recorded a few times. This rearrangement joins TRBV11-3 to TRBJ2-1; 9 bases line up with TRBD1. The CDR3 consists of 15 residues. The trim removed 4 bases at V and 10 bases at J, leaving 11 bases unmatched. The germline gives CDR1 SGHNT, CDR2 YENEEA. Here the CDR3 reads CASSYPGQGFKEQFF. Written as DNA, the CDR3 is TGTGCCAGCAGCTACCCGGGACAGGGATTTAAAGAGCAGTTCTTC.

The chain recombines TRBV4-1 with TRBJ2-2, with 8 bases identical to TRBD2. Germline-derived CDR1 and CDR2 are MGHRA and YSYEKL. With 4 bases clipped from V and 1 base from J, the junction kept 8 bases outside the gene matches. This CDR3 contains 17 residues. The CDR3 sequence: CASSRTFLAGNTGELFF. As DNA, the CDR3 is TGCGCCAGCAGCCGAACTTTTCTAGCGGGGAACACCGGGGAGCTGTTTTTT.

The V gene is TRBV6-2 or TRBV6-3, the J gene TRBJ1-1, with TRBD1 as a possible D gene (6 bases). Trimming removed 6 bases from V and 4 bases from J, with 18 bases in between. CDR3 size: 15 residues. CDR1 is MNHEY, CDR2 SVGEGT, per germline. CDR3 nucleotides: TGTGCCAGCAGCCAGATGACAGGCGGAAGCACTGAAGCTTTCTTT. Its protein is CASSQMTGGSTEAFF.

The J gene is TRBJ2-1, the V gene TRBV7-9; D may be TRBD2 (6 bases). In germline, CDR1 is SEHNR, CDR2 FQNEAQ (reference sequence). The length of the CDR3 is 14 residues. Trimming shortened V by 6 bases and J by 5 bases, and 14 bases separated the two germline ends. The CDR3 is CASRTGLGHNEQFF. The CDR3 nucleotides are TGTGCCAGCAGAACGGGACTCGGCCACAATGAGCAGTTCTTC.

V is TRBV12-3 or TRBV12-4 and J is TRBJ1-1; perhaps TRBD1 as D (6 bases). The CDR3 length is 13 residues. Trimming left V 5 bases short and J 0 bases short, with 7 bases between. The CDR3 spells CASSQGMNTEAFF. In nucleotides, the CDR3 is TGTGCCAGCAGTCAGGGGATGAACACTGAAGCTTTCTTT.

The V gene is TRBV9, the J gene TRBJ2-2, with a tentative D call TRBD2 (6 bases). Germline CDR1 reads SGDLS; CDR2 reads YYNGEE. The germline V and J ends were trimmed by 0 bases and 5 bases, with 8 bases remaining between them. This CDR3 contains 14 residues. CDR3: CASSVGRATGELFF. CDR3 coding DNA: TGTGCCAGCAGCGTAGGGAGGGCGACCGGGGAGCTGTTTTTT.

The J gene is TRBJ2-3, the V gene TRBV4-3; D might be TRBD2 (5 bases). CDR1 and CDR2 from the germline V gene are LGHNA and YSLEER. Trimming left V 0 bases short and J 6 bases short, with 13 bases between. The CDR3 runs 15 residues. CDR3 amino acids: CASSQDAGSGDTQYF. DNA of the CDR3: TGCGCCAGCAGCCAAGATGCCGGTTCGGGGGATACGCAGTATTTT.

The chain joins TRBV19 to TRBJ1-2, with TRBD1 as a possible D gene (5 bases). Germline loops: CDR1 LNHDA, CDR2 SQIVND (reference sequence). V gave up 1 base and J gave up 8 bases, with 14 bases separating them. This CDR3 spans 14 amino acids. The CDR3 coding sequence is TGTGCCAGTAGTATAGTGTCGCAGGGCCCCGGCTACACCTTC. Amino acid sequence: CASSIVSQGPGYTF.

The CDR3 here is CASSLVPGQNLYNEQFF. CDR3 bases: TGCGCCAGCAGCTTGGTTCCAGGACAGAACCTTTACAATGAGCAGTTCTTC. The V gene is TRBV5-1, the J gene TRBJ2-1; the D gene is possibly TRBD1 (6 bases). Germline lookup yields CDR1 SGHRS and CDR2 YFSETQ. Trimming cost V 0 bases and J 4 bases, with 17 bases left between them. The CDR3 contains 17 residues.

This clone was seen just once. The DNA for the CDR3 is TGTGCCACCAGTGACCTCGACCCGGGTTCTGGGGAGACCCAGTACTTC. Translated, it gives CATSDLDPGSGETQYF. The chain links TRBV24-1 to TRBJ2-5; D remains ambiguous. This CDR3 spans 16 amino acids. Looked up from germline, CDR1 is KGHDR and CDR2 is SFDVKD. Trimming took 4 bases from V and 5 from J, leaving 19 bases between them.

This chain joins TRBV18 and TRBJ1-2, with 8 nucleotides matching TRBD1. This CDR3 has 14 residues. Germline trimming cut 3 bases from V and 8 bases from J; bases unmatched to any gene: 8. Germline V CDR1 and CDR2: KGHSH, LQKENI. CDR3 region: CASSPNQGAAGYTF. The CDR3 DNA sequence: TGTGCCAGCTCACCTAATCAGGGGGCCGCCGGCTACACCTTC.

The chain has TRBV6-2 or TRBV6-3 and TRBJ1-2; the match to TRBD1 covers 9 bases. Trimming removed 5 bases from V and 7 bases from J; junction bases left unmatched: 8. The CDR3 spans 14 residues. CDR1 is MNHEY, CDR2 SVGEGT, per germline. The CDR3 DNA reads as TGTGCCAGCAGTGGTACAGGGGGCGGAAGTGGCTACACCTTC. Protein sequence: CASSGTGGGSGYTF.

The gene calls are TRBV10-1 and TRBJ2-1; 16 nucleotides align to TRBD2. Germline lookup yields CDR1 WNHNN and CDR2 SYGVQD (reference sequence). With V trimmed by 0 bases and J by 9 bases, 5 bases remained unmatched. The CDR3 totals 17 residues. The CDR3 bases are TGCGCCAGCAGTGAGTCGGGACTAGCGGGGGGGCTCCGTGAGCAGTTCTTC. Encoded protein: CASSESGLAGGLREQFF.